This TCR beta chain was sequenced for a study of beta chain features in type 1 diabetes. This clone occurred a few times. Per the germline V gene, CDR1 is SEHNR and CDR2 is FQNEAQ (reference sequence). V lost 5 bases to trimming and J lost 0 bases, with 10 bases between them. The CDR3 consists of 14 residues. As every portion of the isolated RNA was reverse transcribed, the sequencing read expressed TCRB transcripts. Clones were sequenced by immunoSEQ multiplex PCR, and TCRdb holds only the in-frame ones, with some missing. The sample lists 350,000 to 450,000 clones; about 15% were seen once. The sequence derives from a man under 40 in good health. Sequencing used naive CD4+ T cells from blood. The chain carries TRBV7-9 and TRBJ1-1, with D tentatively TRBD1 (5 bases). CDR3 sequence reads: CASSPRQLNTEAFF. Here the CDR3 DNA reads TGTGCCAGCAGCCCGAGACAGTTGAACACTGAAGCTTTCTTT.